The 5 T cell receptor beta chains listed next were all sequenced from one sample in a study of blood T cells in healthy people across ages. A sample-barcoded 5' primer and a J-beta primer mix were used in a second PCR of roughly 7 to 12 cycles. TCRdb analysed the 5' RACE reads with MiXCR anew, one entry per CDR3 protein. The table records 850,000 to 1,100,000 distinct CDR3 sequences, about two fifths of them present only once. Material: blood. These receptors originate from a man aged 18 to 30 in good health.

This clonotype occurred a few times. This chain connects TRBV2 to TRBJ1-4; TRBD1 might be the D (6 bases). Per the germline V gene, CDR1 is SNHLY and CDR2 is FYNNEI. Between the trimmed V and J ends, which lost 2 bases and 2 bases, there was a span of 12 bases. This CDR3 spans 16 amino acids. CDR3 nucleotides: TGTGCCAGCAGTGAATGGGGGCGAGAGACTAATGAAAAACTGTTTTTT. This sequence encodes CASSEWGRETNEKLFF.

CDR3 loop: CASSPTSGTLDTQYF. DNA for the CDR3: TGTGCCAGCAGCCCGACTAGCGGGACCTTGGATACGCAGTATTTT. The chain couples TRBV7-2 to TRBJ2-3; 11 bases agree with TRBD2. The CDR3 runs 15 residues. Trimming took 5 bases from V and 6 from J; bases not matched to a gene: 7. Germline V gene data show CDR1 as SGHTA and CDR2 as FQGNSA.

This clonotype has ten or more counts. The chain employs TRBV5-1 and TRBJ1-4; 8 bases agree with TRBD1. The V and J ends lost 4 bases and 8 bases, in that order; junction bases with no gene match: 13. Germline assignment: CDR1 SGHRS and CDR2 YFSETQ. CDR3 length: 16 residues. The CDR3 coding sequence is TGCGCCAGCAGCGCTGGCAATGGACAGGGCGGCGAAAAACTGTTTTTT. Its protein product is CASSAGNGQGGEKLFF.

The chain couples TRBV28 to TRBJ2-1, with TRBD1 matching over 7 bases. CDR1 and CDR2 (germline): MDHEN, SYDVKM. The CDR3 spans 15 residues. V shed 5 bases, J shed 4 bases, and the junction held 8 bases outside the gene matches. CDR3 in amino acids: CASSAPGTAYNEQFF. CDR3 nucleotide sequence: TGTGCCAGCAGTGCCCCCGGGACAGCGTACAATGAGCAGTTCTTC.

This clonotype was counted a few times. This chain uses TRBV4-2 with TRBJ1-2, with unresolved D. V gave up 0 bases and J gave up 4 bases, with 9 bases separating them. There are 14 residues in the CDR3. Germline assignment: CDR1 LGHNA and CDR2 YNFKEQ. The CDR3 DNA is TGTGCCAGCAGCCAAGAATCCCTCGGCTATGGCTACACCTTC. Its protein is CASSQESLGYGYTF.